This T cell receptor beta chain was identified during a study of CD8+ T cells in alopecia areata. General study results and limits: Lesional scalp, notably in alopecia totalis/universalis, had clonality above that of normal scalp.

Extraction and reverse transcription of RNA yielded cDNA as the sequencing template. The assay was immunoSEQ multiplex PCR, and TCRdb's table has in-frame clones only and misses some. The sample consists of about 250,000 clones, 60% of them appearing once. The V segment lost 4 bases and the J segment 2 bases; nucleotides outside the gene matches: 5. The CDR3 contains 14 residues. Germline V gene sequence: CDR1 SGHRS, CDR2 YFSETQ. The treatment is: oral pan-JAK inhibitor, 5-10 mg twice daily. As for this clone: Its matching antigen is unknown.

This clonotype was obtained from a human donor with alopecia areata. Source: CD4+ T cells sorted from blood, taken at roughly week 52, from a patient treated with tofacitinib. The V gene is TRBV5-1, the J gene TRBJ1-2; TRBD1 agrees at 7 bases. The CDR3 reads CASSTTTGNYGYTF. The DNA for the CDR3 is TGCGCCAGCAGCACCACGACAGGGAACTATGGCTACACCTTC.